This TCR beta chain was identified in a study of blood T cells in healthy people across ages. Then a second PCR, running about 6 to 12 cycles, was carried out with a sample-barcoded 5' primer and a J-beta primer mix. TCRdb re-called the 5' RACE reads through MiXCR, storing one row per CDR3 protein. The sample lists 600,000 to 900,000 distinct CDR3 sequences, 20% to 30% occurring once. Whenever a sample was processed, at least 6 million PBMCs were isolated. Points from the study as a whole: Naive and antigen-experienced cells were not separated, limiting conclusive comparison. Donor CMV infection status was unknown, possibly confounding age-related changes in expanded clonotypes.

Details on this clonotype: What it binds is unknown.

The CDR3 has 15 amino acids. Trimming took 1 base from V and 3 from J; bases not matched to a gene: 2. Looked up from germline, CDR1 is MGHDK and CDR2 is SYGVNS. Another study also made use of these data, one on T cells of mothers and their children. From that paper: Related mother-child pairs showed slightly, non-significantly higher overlap than unrelated pairs.

Sequenced sample: blood. The TCR originated in a boy aged 5-17 years in good health. V usage is TRBV25-1 and J usage is TRBJ1-1; 10 positions match TRBD1. As DNA, the CDR3 is TGTGCCAGCAGTGAATCCGGGACAGGGGACACTGAAGCTTTCTTT. Amino acid sequence: CASSESGTGDTEAFF.